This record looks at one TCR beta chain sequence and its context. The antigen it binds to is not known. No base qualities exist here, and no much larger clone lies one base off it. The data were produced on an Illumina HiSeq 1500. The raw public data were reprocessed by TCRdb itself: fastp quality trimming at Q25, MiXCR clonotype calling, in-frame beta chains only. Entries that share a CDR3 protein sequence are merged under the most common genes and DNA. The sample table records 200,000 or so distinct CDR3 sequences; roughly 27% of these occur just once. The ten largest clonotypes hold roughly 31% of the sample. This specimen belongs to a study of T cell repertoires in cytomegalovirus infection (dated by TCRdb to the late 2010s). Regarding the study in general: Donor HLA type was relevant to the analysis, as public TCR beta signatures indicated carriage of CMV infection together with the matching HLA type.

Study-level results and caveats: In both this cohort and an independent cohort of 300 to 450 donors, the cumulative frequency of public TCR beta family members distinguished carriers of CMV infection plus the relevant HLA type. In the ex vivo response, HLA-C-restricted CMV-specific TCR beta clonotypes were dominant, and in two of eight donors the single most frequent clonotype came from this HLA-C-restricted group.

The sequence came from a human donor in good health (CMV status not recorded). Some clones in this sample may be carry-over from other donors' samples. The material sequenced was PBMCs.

The DNA sequence is as follows: TGTGCCAGCAGCTTCCAAACGGGGACCAAAAACATTCAGTACTTC. This is translated as CASSFQTGTKNIQYF. The sequence joins TRBV7-9 to TRBJ2-4; a weak D assignment points to TRBD2 (5 bases agree). The germline V gene encodes CDR1 SEHNR and CDR2 FQNEAQ (reference sequence). Cut back by 3 bases and 2 bases, the V and J ends lie 11 bases apart. The CDR3 numbers 15 residues from cysteine through phenylalanine. Solely the CDR3 DNA is kept, with 45 bases framed from the first base.